This T cell receptor (beta chain) was documented in a study of cytomegalovirus exposure and HLA in healthy donors. CDR3 size: 14 residues. V was clipped by 6 bases and J by 1 base, with 12 bases between them. In germline, CDR1 is SEHNR, CDR2 FQNEAQ (reference sequence). Use of 60 Vbeta and 13 Jbeta primers characterized the PCR. The repertoire was sequenced with immunoSEQ multiplex PCR; TCRdb's copy has only in-frame clones and lacks some. The specimen's table records about 51,000 clones. The sample taken for sequencing was PBMCs. V gene TRBV7-9 combines with J gene TRBJ1-1; possible D gene TRBD1, 6 bases. The receptor comes from a man in his forties in good health and CMV-seropositive. Here the CDR3 DNA reads TGTGCCAGCAGGACAGGTCGGTCGAACACTGAAGCTTTCTTT. It yields the protein CASRTGRSNTEAFF.